Following are 8 T cell receptor beta chains from one sample sequenced in a study of identical twins (dated by TCRdb to the mid-2010s). Libraries were constructed by 5' RACE. TCRdb records Illumina HiSeq 2000 as the sequencer. TCRdb itself trimmed the public reads at Q25 with fastp, ran MiXCR and retained productive beta chains. Every CDR3 protein is listed once, alongside the most common genes and DNA of its rows. The sample table holds about 890,000 distinct CDR3 sequences, of which 9% to 15% were seen once. The top ten clonotypes cover roughly 1.6% of the sample. This sample was also put to use in a study of yellow fever vaccine responses in identical twins.

The sequenced material came from PBMCs. Receptors were obtained from a woman in her late teens or twenties in good health.

This clonotype occurred a few times. The chain joins TRBV5-1 to TRBJ2-1; 12 bases line up with TRBD2. The germline V gene has CDR1 SGHRS and CDR2 YFSETQ. Germline trimming cut 6 bases from V and 10 bases from J; bases unmatched to any gene: 8. The CDR3 extends over 14 amino acids. The CDR3 coding sequence is TGCGCCAGCACCCTAGCGGGAGGGCCGCCGGAGCAGTTCTTC. Its translation: CASTLAGGPPEQFF. The entire variable domain, with the rest obtained from reference TRBV5-1 and TRBJ2-1, is as follows: KAGVTQTPRYLIKTRGQQVTLSCSPISGHRSVSWYQQTPGQGLQFLFEYFSETQRNKGNFPGRFSGRQFSNSRSEMNVSTLELGDSALYLCASTLAGGPPEQFFGPGTRLTVL.

This clonotype was recorded a few times. This chain connects TRBV5-1 to TRBJ2-3; no firm D call. The V end was cut by 0 bases, the J end by 4 bases, with 12 bases between. CDR1 and CDR2 from the germline V gene are SGHRS and YFSETQ. CDR3 length: 15 amino acids. This chain's CDR3 is CASSLGGGVPDTQYF. CDR3 in DNA: TGCGCCAGCAGCTTGGGAGGTGGGGTCCCAGATACGCAGTATTTT. Full variable domain (rest looked up from reference TRBV5-1 and TRBJ2-3): KAGVTQTPRYLIKTRGQQVTLSCSPISGHRSVSWYQQTPGQGLQFLFEYFSETQRNKGNFPGRFSGRQFSNSRSEMNVSTLELGDSALYLCASSLGGGVPDTQYFGPGTRLTVL.

This clonotype turned up a few times. The V gene is TRBV7-2, the J gene TRBJ1-1, with D unclear. Germline lookup yields CDR1 SGHTA and CDR2 FQGNSA. The CDR3 spans 14 residues. V gave up 7 bases and J gave up 2 bases, with 14 bases separating them. DNA of the CDR3: TGTGCCAGCATCGACTTGGGGATAAACACTGAAGCTTTCTTT. It specifies CASIDLGINTEAFF.

The V call is TRBV4-1, the J call TRBJ2-1, with a tentative D call TRBD2 (5 bases). The CDR3 consists of 17 residues. The ends were cut back, 1 base at V and 0 bases at J, with 13 bases in the middle. Per the germline V gene, CDR1 is MGHRA and CDR2 is YSYEKL. The CDR3 region has the DNA TGCGCCAGCAGCCAAGGGACTGCTTTAGCCTCCTACAATGAGCAGTTCTTC. This sequence encodes CASSQGTALASYNEQFF.

About this clonotype itself: A much larger clone differs by one base, so this may be a read error. This chain connects TRBV29-1 to TRBJ2-1, with a tentative D call TRBD2 (5 bases). V gave up 7 bases and J gave up 12 bases, with 16 bases separating them. Germline assignment: CDR1 SQVTM and CDR2 ANQGSEA. This CDR3 has 11 amino acids. DNA for the CDR3: TGCAGCGCGGGATCCGACCTTTTGCAGTTCTTC. Translation gives CSAGSDLLQFF.

The V gene is TRBV9, the J gene TRBJ2-5; no firm D call. Trimming cost V 2 bases and J 5 bases, with 10 bases left between them. The CDR3 contains 13 residues. Germline CDR1 SGDLS, CDR2 YYNGEE. CDR3 nucleotides: TGTGCCAGCAGCGTCCCAGGACGGGAGACCCAGTACTTC. Amino acids: CASSVPGRETQYF.

This clonotype was detected only a few times. The chain has TRBV5-1 and TRBJ2-1; TRBD2 agrees at 9 bases. The CDR3 length is 18 residues. The V gene's germline CDR1 is SGHRS and CDR2 YFSETQ. V was clipped by 4 bases and J by 6 bases; unmatched bases: 17. The DNA for the CDR3 is TGCGCCAGCAGCCCCGGGTACAGCGGGGGGAGAACTTTCAATGAGCAGTTCTTC. Its translation is CASSPGYSGGRTFNEQFF.

This clonotype was counted only a few times. This chain links TRBV29-1 with TRBJ2-2; TRBD1 aligns across 8 bases. CDR3 length: 14 residues. Trimming cost V 6 bases and J 2 bases; bases outside gene matches: 5. Germline V CDR1 and CDR2: SQVTM, ANQGSEA. CDR3 DNA sequence: TGCAGCGTGTCAGGGGGCGCTAACACCGGGGAGCTGTTTTTT. This translates into CSVSGGANTGELFF.